This T cell receptor beta chain emerged from a study of T cells in Graves' hyperthyroidism and ophthalmopathy. Overall study: Peripheral blood specimens were obtained at initial diagnosis, prior to any treatment.

This clonotype was observed many times. Its antigen is as yet unknown. CDR1 is SNHLY, CDR2 FYNNEI, per germline. The CDR3 is 14 amino acids. Trimming shortened V by 7 bases and J by 7 bases, and 17 bases separated the two germline ends. Diagnosis rested on symptoms, serum thyroxine and TRAb, thyroid ultrasound, and orbital computed tomography. Amplified TCR beta CDR3 regions derived from RNA transcripts. The primer set for the first-round RT-PCR of the TCR CDR3 was HTBI. A single record per CDR3 protein comes from TCRdb applying MiXCR to the multiplex PCR reads. Here the sample spans 470,000 or so distinct CDR3 sequences, around 20% being singletons. Findings of the study overall: Most clonotypes expanded in the thyroid (above 0.001) were also present in blood. Ophthalmopathy, as predicted by the model, came a median around 6 months after the prediction.

The sample taken for sequencing was blood. The rearrangement joins TRBV2 to TRBJ1-5; D perhaps matches TRBD1 (6 bases). The TCR was taken from a man between 18 and 29 years old with Graves' hyperthyroidism. The CDR3 here is CASTEERGLQPQHF. The CDR3 nucleotides read TGTGCCAGCACCGAGGAACGGGGGCTGCAGCCCCAGCATTTT. The variable domain in full, completed from reference TRBV2 and TRBJ1-5, reads EPEVTQTPSHQVTQMGQEVILRCVPISNHLYFYWYRQILGQKVEFLVSFYNNEISEKSEIFDDQFSVERPDGSNFTLKIRSTKLEDSAMYFCASTEERGLQPQHFGDGTRLSIL.